This is a list of T cell receptor beta chains from one sample in a study of control samples from healthy donors and cancer patients. The method was immunoSEQ multiplex PCR; TCRdb's version includes in-frame clones alone and lacks a portion of them. The data show some 51,000 clones, with 88% seen just once and about 3.8% held by the top ten. Sequences were obtained from blood. These receptors were taken from a man aged 50-59 years in good health. CDR3s include the opening cysteine and the closing phenylalanine or tryptophan.

j_call: TRBJ1-2; v_call: TRBV28; cdr3_aa: CASSFPNYGYTF
j_call: TRBJ2-7; v_call: TRBV7-2; cdr3_aa: CASSLTAAYEQYF
j_call: TRBJ1-2; v_call: TRBV2; cdr3_aa: CASSVRGSYGYTF
j_call: TRBJ2-7; v_call: TRBV27; cdr3_aa: CASSLSLLVPYEQYF
j_call: TRBJ1-1; v_call: TRBV2; cdr3_aa: CASSDQGPSAFF
j_call: TRBJ1-6; v_call: TRBV3-1/TRBV3-2; cdr3_aa: CASSPAGSSYNSPLHF
j_call: TRBJ2-3; v_call: TRBV27; cdr3_aa: CASSFGSGGGDTQYF
j_call: TRBJ2-2; v_call: TRBV9; cdr3_aa: CASSVDGRGPTGELFF
j_call: TRBJ2-3; v_call: TRBV7-9; cdr3_aa: CASSLPGQSSDTQYF
j_call: TRBJ1-1; v_call: TRBV3-1/TRBV3-2; cdr3_aa: CASSQGRGLPTEAFF
j_call: TRBJ1-1; v_call: TRBV28; cdr3_aa: CASRLTGGDPEAFF
j_call: TRBJ2-4; v_call: TRBV20-1; cdr3_aa: CSARDENIQYF
j_call: TRBJ1-6; v_call: TRBV10-3; cdr3_aa: CAIRAEYNSPLHF
j_call: TRBJ2-1; v_call: TRBV6-4; cdr3_aa: CASSAQGSEAYNEQFF
j_call: TRBJ2-1; v_call: TRBV29-1; cdr3_aa: CSVYKGGGGPDEQFF
j_call: TRBJ1-5; v_call: TRBV6-1; cdr3_aa: CASSETGQGPYQPQHF
j_call: TRBJ2-5; v_call: TRBV10-2; cdr3_aa: CASSPNTGETQYF
j_call: TRBJ2-7; v_call: TRBV19; cdr3_aa: CATKGGLEQYF
j_call: TRBJ2-7; v_call: TRBV6-5; cdr3_aa: CASSYRFTYEQYF
j_call: TRBJ1-4; v_call: TRBV5-1; cdr3_aa: CASSSEGATNEKLFF
j_call: TRBJ2-2; v_call: TRBV12-3/TRBV12-4; cdr3_aa: CASRQGGGELFF
j_call: TRBJ1-2; v_call: TRBV28; cdr3_aa: CASKWTNRDDGYTF
j_call: TRBJ1-1; v_call: TRBV27; cdr3_aa: CASSLGTPRTEAFF
j_call: TRBJ1-3; v_call: TRBV7-9; cdr3_aa: CASSSDRVGGNTIYF
j_call: TRBJ2-7; v_call: TRBV5-1; cdr3_aa: CASSLAPGSYEQYF
j_call: TRBJ2-7; v_call: TRBV5-4; cdr3_aa: CASSHPSSYEQYF
j_call: TRBJ2-3; v_call: TRBV4-1; cdr3_aa: CASSQEGVTPDTQYF
j_call: TRBJ1-6; v_call: TRBV6-1; cdr3_aa: CASSARGDRPLRDSPLHF
j_call: TRBJ1-1; v_call: TRBV24-1; cdr3_aa: CATSRGGGEAFF
j_call: TRBJ2-7; v_call: TRBV7-2; cdr3_aa: CASSFTGTSGYEQYF
j_call: TRBJ2-1; v_call: TRBV28; cdr3_aa: CASTEMKRPYNEQFF